This T cell receptor (beta chain) was captured by sequencing in a study of blood T cells in healthy people across ages. As for the study in general: About one barcoded beta molecule per two T cells was the capture yield of template switching.

Total RNA extraction produced at least 6 micrograms (per sample) for the study. This CDR3 comprises 14 residues. Germline-derived CDR1 and CDR2 are ENHRY and SYGVKD. Trimming removed 3 bases from V and 4 bases from J, with 12 bases in between. It was with a sample-barcoded 5' primer and a J-beta primer mix that a second PCR of roughly 7 to 12 cycles was run. A single record per CDR3 protein comes from TCRdb applying MiXCR to the 5' RACE reads. The profile shows around 2 million distinct CDR3 sequences, about two fifths of them singletons. The receptor was derived from a human donor in good health. The sequencing input was blood. The chain employs TRBV10-3 and TRBJ1-1; D is possibly TRBD1 (6 bases). DNA for the CDR3: TGTGCCATCAGTGAATTAGGGGGGGGCACTGAAGCTTTCTTT. Translated: CAISELGGGTEAFF.